This entry lists 18 T cell receptor beta chains sequenced from one sample in a study of blood T cell repertoires in COVID-19. Produced via immunoSEQ multiplex PCR; TCRdb's table is partial and in-frame only. The sample carries 270,000 or so clones, approximately 81% recorded once. Sequencing was carried out using peripheral blood. The origin of the receptors is a woman aged 18-29 years with acute or convalescent COVID-19.

The gene calls are TRBV6-6 and TRBJ1-2, with D tentatively TRBD1 (6 bases). The germline CDR1 and CDR2 sequences are MNHNY and SVGAGI (reference sequence). The CDR3 is made up of 14 amino acids. V lost 4 bases and J 7 bases, leaving 16 bases between the germline ends. The CDR3: CASSSKPGHPGYTF. The DNA for the CDR3 is TGTGCCAGCAGTTCGAAACCGGGACATCCTGGCTACACCTTC.

The chain carries TRBV15 and TRBJ2-3; TRBD2 matches 8 bases. The CDR3 runs 15 residues. Unmatched junction bases numbered 4, after V lost 0 bases and J lost 5 bases. Per the germline V gene, CDR1 is LNHNV and CDR2 is YYDKDF (reference sequence). The CDR3 protein is CATSREMAGGDTQYF. As DNA, the CDR3 is TGTGCCACCAGCAGAGAAATGGCGGGAGGAGATACGCAGTATTTT. Variable domain in full (rest from reference TRBV15 and TRBJ2-3): DAMVIQNPRYQVTQFGKPVTLSCSQTLNHNVMYWYQQKSSQAPKLLFHYYDKDFNNEADTPDNFQSRRPNTSFCFLDIRSPGLGDTAMYLCATSREMAGGDTQYFGPGTRLTVL.

This clone was observed a handful of times. The V gene is TRBV27, the J gene TRBJ1-1; D is unclear. The ends were cut back, 5 bases at V and 0 bases at J, with 13 bases in the middle. Germline loops: CDR1 MNHEY, CDR2 SMNVEV (reference sequence). The length of the CDR3 is 15 residues. DNA of the CDR3: TGTGCCAGCAGTCTAAGATATCCAATGAACACTGAAGCTTTCTTT. The encoded protein is CASSLRYPMNTEAFF.

The gene calls are TRBV15 and TRBJ1-2; D is possibly TRBD1 (6 bases). Trimming removed 0 bases from V and 8 bases from J, with 16 bases in between. This CDR3 region has 15 residues. Germline CDR1 LNHNV, CDR2 YYDKDF (reference sequence). CDR3 bases: TGTGCCACCAGCAGAGAGGCTGACTTAACAGGGGGCTACACCTTC. It encodes CATSREADLTGGYTF.

The rearrangement links TRBV2 to TRBJ2-7; TRBD2 is a possible D gene (5 bases). The CDR3 runs 12 residues. V gave up 7 bases and J gave up 9 bases, with 16 bases separating them. Germline V CDR1 and CDR2: SNHLY, FYNNEI. CDR3 DNA sequence: TGTGCCAGCAAGCGGTGGACTCTTGGGCAGTACTTC. Amino acid sequence: CASKRWTLGQYF.

This chain connects TRBV6-5 to TRBJ2-7; 10 bases match TRBD1. CDR3 length: 15 residues. The V and J ends lost 5 bases and 3 bases, in that order; junction bases with no gene match: 7. Germline V gene lookup returns CDR1 MNHEY and CDR2 SVGAGI. The CDR3, as DNA: TGTGCCAGCAGTCAAAGGACAGGGGGGCTCTACGAGCAGTACTTC. Translated: CASSQRTGGLYEQYF.

The gene calls are TRBV28 and TRBJ2-5; a possible D gene is TRBD1 (6 bases). Germline CDR1 reads MDHEN; CDR2 reads SYDVKM. Trimming stripped 2 bases from V and 4 bases from J, with 14 bases between. This CDR3 has 15 residues. CDR3 region: CASSLAGDGVETQYF. CDR3 coding DNA: TGTGCCAGCAGTTTAGCAGGGGACGGGGTAGAGACCCAGTACTTC. Full variable domain (missing parts from reference TRBV28 and TRBJ2-5): DVKVTQSSRYLVKRTGEKVFLECVQDMDHENMFWYRQDPGLGLRLIYFSYDVKMKEKGDIPEGYSVSREKKERFSLILESASTNQTSMYLCASSLAGDGVETQYFGPGTRLLVL.

CDR3 sequence: CASSAGGRGQDGYTF. CDR3 nucleotides: TGTGCCAGCAGTGCTGGGGGCAGGGGTCAGGATGGCTACACCTTC. The rearrangement joins TRBV28 to TRBJ1-2, with D possibly matching TRBD1 (6 bases). Germline CDR1 and CDR2: MDHEN and SYDVKM. Trimming removed 5 bases from V and 6 bases from J, with 19 bases in between. The CDR3 is made up of 15 amino acids.

The V call is TRBV4-3, the J call TRBJ2-7; 8 bases fit TRBD2. CDR3 length: 16 residues. After removal of 4 bases from V and 3 bases from J, the junction contained 11 bases not matched to a gene. Germline values: CDR1 LGHNA, CDR2 YSLEER. The CDR3 here is CASSPQFPAGVYEQYF. CDR3 DNA sequence: TGCGCCAGCAGCCCCCAATTCCCAGCGGGAGTCTACGAGCAGTACTTC.

The V gene is TRBV6-5, the J gene TRBJ2-1; TRBD1 agrees at 10 bases. Germline loops: CDR1 MNHEY, CDR2 SVGAGI. V was pared by 5 bases and J by 4 bases, with 5 bases of the junction left unmatched. The CDR3 covers 15 residues. This CDR3 is CASSRDRGRYNEQFF. In DNA, the CDR3 is TGTGCCAGCAGTCGGGACAGGGGTCGTTACAATGAGCAGTTCTTC.

Only a few counts were recorded for this clone. J is TRBJ2-2 and V is TRBV6-5; no reliable D call. CDR3 size: 15 residues. Between the trimmed V and J ends, which lost 5 bases and 0 bases, there was a span of 10 bases. Germline CDR1 and CDR2: MNHEY and SVGAGI. The CDR3 DNA follows: TGTGCCAGCAGTACCCCTACCGCGAACACCGGGGAGCTGTTTTTT. It encodes CASSTPTANTGELFF.

This clone has just one count. The CDR3, as DNA: TGCGCCAGCAGTCTGGCCGGGAGTACTTATGAGCAGTTCTTC. The encoded protein is CASSLAGSTYEQFF. The V gene is TRBV4-3, the J gene TRBJ2-1, with D perhaps matching TRBD2 (6 bases). V lost 6 bases and J lost 8, with 17 bases in between. The germline CDR1 and CDR2 sequences are LGHNA and YSLEER. The CDR3 covers 14 residues.

The V and J genes are TRBV13 and TRBJ1-1, with unresolved D. Germline loops: CDR1 PRHDT, CDR2 FYEKMQ (reference sequence). The CDR3 has 13 amino acids. V was cut by 6 bases and J by 4 bases, with 12 bases left in between. The CDR3 loop is CASSPSEVTEAFF. The CDR3 DNA reads as TGTGCCAGCAGTCCTAGCGAGGTCACTGAAGCTTTCTTT.

This clone was picked up a small number of times. This rearrangement joins TRBV25-1 to TRBJ1-1; D ambiguous. CDR1 MGHDK and CDR2 SYGVNS come from the germline V gene. The CDR3 consists of 14 residues. Trimming shortened V by 8 bases and J by 0 bases, and 13 bases separated the two germline ends. CDR3 DNA: TGTGCCAGCGTCAGGACGGGAATGAACACTGAAGCTTTCTTT. This gives the protein CASVRTGMNTEAFF.

The V gene is TRBV6-5, the J gene TRBJ2-1, with TRBD2 matching over 10 bases. CDR1 and CDR2 (germline): MNHEY, SVGAGI. Trimming at V came to 4 bases and at J to 9 bases, leaving 6 bases not matched to a gene. This CDR3 has 14 amino acids. In nucleotides, the CDR3 is TGTGCCAGCAGTTGCCTAGCGGGAGTTTGTGAGCAGTTCTTC. Residues: CASSCLAGVCEQFF.

A few counts support this clone. This sequence joins TRBV10-3 and TRBJ2-2; maybe TRBD1 (6 bases). Trimming removed 5 bases from V and 1 base from J, with 8 bases in between. The CDR3 length is 14 residues. Germline V CDR1 and CDR2: ENHRY, SYGVKD. CDR3 nucleotides: TGTGCCATCAGTCGACAGGTGAACACCGGGGAGCTGTTTTTT. This translates into CAISRQVNTGELFF.

V gene TRBV6-4 combines with J gene TRBJ1-6; TRBD1 is a possible D gene (5 bases). V was shortened by 3 bases and J by 4 bases, with 10 bases between the two germline ends. The CDR3 length is 15 residues. Germline V gene sequence: CDR1 MRHNA, CDR2 SNTAGT. The chain's CDR3 is CASSDRGGYNSPLHF. CDR3 in DNA: TGTGCCAGCAGTGATAGGGGTGGTTATAATTCACCCCTCCACTTT.

This clone appeared once. Other DNA sequences in the same sample also yield this CDR3. The gene calls are TRBV19 and TRBJ2-7; maybe TRBD2 (6 bases). Trimming shortened V by 1 base and J by 2 bases, and 6 bases separated the two germline ends. The CDR3 has 13 residues. Germline V gene lookup returns CDR1 LNHDA and CDR2 SQIVND (reference sequence). The CDR3 protein is CASSIAGAYEQYF. CDR3 DNA sequence: TGTGCCAGTAGTATAGCGGGGGCCTACGAGCAGTACTTC.